A single T cell receptor (beta chain) is shown here with its context. Its antigen is currently unknown. It was by 5'RACE template switching with UMIs that TCR beta cDNA was made. Following a re-call of the 5' RACE reads, TCRdb has one entry per CDR3 protein and lacks DNA. This listing includes some 410,000 distinct CDR3 sequences. The data were taken from a study of T cells expressing NK-cell markers. Turning to the study itself: Investigators obtained TCR beta repertoires from sorted CD3+CD56+NKG2C+, CD3+CD56+NKG2C- and CD3+CD56-NKG2C+ T cells. Seven of eight sequenced donors tested HCMV-seropositive; one tested seronegative. Study-wide results and caveats: Where a few donors were concerned, these clonotypes also led the CD3+CD56-NKG2C+ fraction.

The CDR3 is 15 residues long. CDR1 is LGHDT and CDR2 is YNNKEL in the germline V gene (reference sequence). The receptor was isolated from a woman aged 18 to 75 in good health. The sequenced sample was blood T cells: a sorted CD56 or NKG2C T cell subset, CD4+ or CD8+ T cells, or bulk PBMC T cells (not recorded which). V is TRBV3-1 and J is TRBJ2-1; TCRdb lists TRBD2, though no DNA is available to test this call. The CDR3 reads CASSQVAGGPYEQFF.